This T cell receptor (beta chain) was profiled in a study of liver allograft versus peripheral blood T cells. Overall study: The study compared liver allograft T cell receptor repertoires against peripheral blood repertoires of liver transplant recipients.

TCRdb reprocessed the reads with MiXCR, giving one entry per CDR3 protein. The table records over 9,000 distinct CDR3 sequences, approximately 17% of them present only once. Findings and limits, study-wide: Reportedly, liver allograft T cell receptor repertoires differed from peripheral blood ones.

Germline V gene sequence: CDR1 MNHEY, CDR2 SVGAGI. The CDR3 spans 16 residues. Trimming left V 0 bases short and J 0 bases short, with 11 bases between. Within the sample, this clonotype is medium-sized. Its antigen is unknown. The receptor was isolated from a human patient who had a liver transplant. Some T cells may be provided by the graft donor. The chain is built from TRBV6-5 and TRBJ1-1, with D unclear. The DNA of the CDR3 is TGTGCCAGCAGTTACTCGAATATTTTCATGAACACTGAAGCTTTCTTT. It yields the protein CASSYSNIFMNTEAFF.